One and the same sample provided the 16 T cell receptor beta chains below, sequenced in a study of blood T cell repertoires in COVID-19 (dated by TCRdb to the early 2020s). The protocol used for the library was the immunoSEQ multiplex PCR assay. TCRdb holds this immuneACCESS table with in-frame rearrangements only. Some clones are missing; in checked studies, unresolved V genes explain under half, and the rest has no known cause. The sample data list tens of thousands of clones, and more than 70% of these were observed just once. 22% of the sample comes from the top ten. The sample taken for sequencing was peripheral blood. The receptors were sampled from a woman over 75 in a cohort sampled during active or convalescent COVID-19.

The rearrangement links TRBV3-1 (or the pseudogene TRBV3-2) to TRBJ2-5; 13 bases map to TRBD2. This CDR3 region has 18 residues. The germline gives CDR1 LGHDT, CDR2 YNNKEL (reference sequence). V shed 1 base and J 4 bases; nucleotides not matched to a gene: 9. CDR3 amino acids: CASSQGLAGGGGRETQYF. Here the CDR3 DNA reads TGTGCCAGCAGCCAAGGACTAGCGGGAGGAGGTGGGCGAGAGACCCAGTACTTC.

CDR3 loop: CASSYTTGGGYGYTF. The CDR3 nucleotides read TGTGCCAGCAGCTATACGACAGGGGGCGGCTATGGCTACACCTTC. The J gene is TRBJ1-2, the V gene TRBV6-6; 10 bases agree with TRBD1. The CDR3 sequence is 15 residues long. The V and J ends lost 6 bases and 4 bases, in that order; junction bases with no gene match: 8. Germline CDR1 MNHNY, CDR2 SVGAGI (reference sequence).

The V call is TRBV10-3, the J call TRBJ1-6, with 9 bases aligning to TRBD1. The V gene end was trimmed by 0 bases and the J gene end by 18 bases; junction bases not matched to a gene: 9. This CDR3 spans 14 amino acids. Per germline, CDR1 ENHRY and CDR2 SYGVKD. CDR3 DNA sequence: TGTGCCATCAGTGAGTCGACTGGGACAGGGATAACCCACTTT. As protein: CAISESTGTGITHF.

The chain has TRBV13 and TRBJ2-7; perhaps TRBD1 as D (6 bases). Trimming cost V 0 bases and J 6 bases, with 18 bases left between them. The CDR3 extends over 16 amino acids. Germline V gene data show CDR1 as PRHDT and CDR2 as FYEKMQ (reference sequence). The CDR3 bases are TGTGCCAGCAGCTTAGGTTCGGGGACAAGGTTTGGCGAGCAGTACTTC. Amino acid sequence: CASSLGSGTRFGEQYF.

The chain combines TRBV2 with TRBJ2-1; 10 positions agree with TRBD1. V was clipped by 5 bases and J by 0 bases; unmatched bases: 13. CDR1 is SNHLY and CDR2 is FYNNEI in the germline V gene. CDR3 length equals 19 residues. This CDR3 is CASSNDRGQNPGSYNEQFF. CDR3 DNA: TGTGCCAGCAGTAATGACAGGGGGCAAAACCCGGGCTCCTACAATGAGCAGTTCTTC.

The CDR3 coding sequence is TGTGCCAGCAGTGAACTTGGGACAGTCAATTCACCCCTCCACTTT. It translates to CASSELGTVNSPLHF. The chain employs TRBV6-1 and TRBJ1-6; 7 bases map to TRBD1. J was trimmed by 7 bases and V by 2 bases; bases with no gene match: 5. This CDR3 is built from 15 residues. From germline, CDR1 is MNHNS and CDR2 SASEGT.

This sequence joins TRBV7-2 and TRBJ2-1; D is unresolved. V was cut by 0 bases and J by 0 bases, with 9 bases left in between. This CDR3 is 16 amino acids long. The germline V gene encodes CDR1 SGHTA and CDR2 FQGNSA. The CDR3 spells CASSLAAASSYNEQFF. The CDR3 bases are TGTGCCAGCAGCTTAGCGGCGGCTAGCTCCTACAATGAGCAGTTCTTC.

V usage is TRBV7-3 and J usage is TRBJ2-2; D possibly corresponds to TRBD2 (6 bases). The CDR3 extends over 15 amino acids. The germline V and J ends were trimmed by 0 bases and 1 base, with 6 bases remaining between them. Germline V gives CDR1 SGHTA, CDR2 FQGTGA. The CDR3: CASSLTSGNTGELFF. CDR3 DNA sequence: TGTGCCAGCAGCTTAACTAGCGGGAACACCGGGGAGCTGTTTTTT.

The chain has TRBV25-1 and TRBJ1-2; TRBD1 might be the D (6 bases). This CDR3 region has 12 residues. Trimming removed 5 bases at V and 5 bases at J, with 9 bases between. CDR1 MGHDK and CDR2 SYGVNS come from the germline V gene. This CDR3 reads CASSKDRYGYTF. The DNA for the CDR3 is TGTGCCAGCAGTAAGGACAGATATGGCTACACCTTC.

The V and J genes are TRBV4-2 and TRBJ2-1; D remains unclear. Trimming cost V 3 bases and J 10 bases, with 10 bases left between them. Germline CDR1 is LGHNA and CDR2 is YNFKEQ. This CDR3 spans 12 amino acids. CDR3 sequence: CASSQTRREQFF. CDR3 nucleotides: TGTGCCAGCAGCCAGACCCGCAGGGAGCAGTTCTTC.

The rearrangement uses TRBV2 and TRBJ1-4; unclear D gene. The CDR3 covers 14 residues. CDR1 SNHLY and CDR2 FYNNEI come from the germline V gene. V dropped 4 bases and J dropped 5 bases, with 11 bases sitting between them. CDR3 protein: CASSAWTGNEKLFF. In nucleotides, the CDR3 is TGTGCCAGCAGTGCCTGGACGGGAAATGAAAAACTGTTTTTT.

This clone showed up just a few times. J is TRBJ1-1 and V is TRBV11-2; 11 bases line up with TRBD1. The CDR3 has 16 residues. Germline CDR1 and CDR2: SGHAT and FQNNGV. The ends lost 7 bases at V and 0 bases at J; junction bases unmatched: 7. In nucleotides, the CDR3 is TGTGCCAGCACCGGGACAGGGGGATTCATGAACACTGAAGCTTTCTTT. The encoded protein is CASTGTGGFMNTEAFF.

The rearrangement uses TRBV10-3 and TRBJ2-4; 9 nucleotides line up with TRBD1. There are 15 residues in the CDR3. Germline assignment: CDR1 ENHRY and CDR2 SYGVKD. V shed 5 bases, J shed 0 bases, and the junction held 2 bases outside the gene matches. This chain's CDR3 is CAISRTGEAKNIQYF. In DNA form, the CDR3 reads TGTGCCATCAGTAGGACAGGGGAAGCCAAAAACATTCAGTACTTC.

The V call is TRBV11-2, the J call TRBJ2-1; 9 positions match TRBD2. Germline V lookup: CDR1 SGHAT, CDR2 FQNNGV. Losses at the gene ends were 0 bases for V and 6 bases for J; bases not matched to a gene: 6. The CDR3 totals 16 residues. The CDR3, as DNA: TGTGCCAGCAGCTTAGATGGCGGGAGGGCCCGCAATGAGCAGTTCTTC. This gives the protein CASSLDGGRARNEQFF.

The chain carries TRBV10-3 and TRBJ1-4; D not certain. This CDR3 contains 13 residues. The germline V gene has CDR1 ENHRY and CDR2 SYGVKD. V was cut by 2 bases and J by 7 bases, with 8 bases left in between. This CDR3 is CAISEVQAEKLFF. CDR3 in DNA: TGTGCCATCAGTGAGGTGCAGGCTGAAAAACTGTTTTTT.

The CDR3, as DNA: TGCGCCAGCAGCTTGGGACAGGGAAACATTCAGTACTTC. Its protein is CASSLGQGNIQYF. V gene TRBV5-1 combines with J gene TRBJ2-4; 7 bases map to TRBD1. Germline V gene data show CDR1 as SGHRS and CDR2 as YFSETQ. The CDR3 runs to 13 residues. J was trimmed by 6 bases and V by 0 bases; bases with no gene match: 0.